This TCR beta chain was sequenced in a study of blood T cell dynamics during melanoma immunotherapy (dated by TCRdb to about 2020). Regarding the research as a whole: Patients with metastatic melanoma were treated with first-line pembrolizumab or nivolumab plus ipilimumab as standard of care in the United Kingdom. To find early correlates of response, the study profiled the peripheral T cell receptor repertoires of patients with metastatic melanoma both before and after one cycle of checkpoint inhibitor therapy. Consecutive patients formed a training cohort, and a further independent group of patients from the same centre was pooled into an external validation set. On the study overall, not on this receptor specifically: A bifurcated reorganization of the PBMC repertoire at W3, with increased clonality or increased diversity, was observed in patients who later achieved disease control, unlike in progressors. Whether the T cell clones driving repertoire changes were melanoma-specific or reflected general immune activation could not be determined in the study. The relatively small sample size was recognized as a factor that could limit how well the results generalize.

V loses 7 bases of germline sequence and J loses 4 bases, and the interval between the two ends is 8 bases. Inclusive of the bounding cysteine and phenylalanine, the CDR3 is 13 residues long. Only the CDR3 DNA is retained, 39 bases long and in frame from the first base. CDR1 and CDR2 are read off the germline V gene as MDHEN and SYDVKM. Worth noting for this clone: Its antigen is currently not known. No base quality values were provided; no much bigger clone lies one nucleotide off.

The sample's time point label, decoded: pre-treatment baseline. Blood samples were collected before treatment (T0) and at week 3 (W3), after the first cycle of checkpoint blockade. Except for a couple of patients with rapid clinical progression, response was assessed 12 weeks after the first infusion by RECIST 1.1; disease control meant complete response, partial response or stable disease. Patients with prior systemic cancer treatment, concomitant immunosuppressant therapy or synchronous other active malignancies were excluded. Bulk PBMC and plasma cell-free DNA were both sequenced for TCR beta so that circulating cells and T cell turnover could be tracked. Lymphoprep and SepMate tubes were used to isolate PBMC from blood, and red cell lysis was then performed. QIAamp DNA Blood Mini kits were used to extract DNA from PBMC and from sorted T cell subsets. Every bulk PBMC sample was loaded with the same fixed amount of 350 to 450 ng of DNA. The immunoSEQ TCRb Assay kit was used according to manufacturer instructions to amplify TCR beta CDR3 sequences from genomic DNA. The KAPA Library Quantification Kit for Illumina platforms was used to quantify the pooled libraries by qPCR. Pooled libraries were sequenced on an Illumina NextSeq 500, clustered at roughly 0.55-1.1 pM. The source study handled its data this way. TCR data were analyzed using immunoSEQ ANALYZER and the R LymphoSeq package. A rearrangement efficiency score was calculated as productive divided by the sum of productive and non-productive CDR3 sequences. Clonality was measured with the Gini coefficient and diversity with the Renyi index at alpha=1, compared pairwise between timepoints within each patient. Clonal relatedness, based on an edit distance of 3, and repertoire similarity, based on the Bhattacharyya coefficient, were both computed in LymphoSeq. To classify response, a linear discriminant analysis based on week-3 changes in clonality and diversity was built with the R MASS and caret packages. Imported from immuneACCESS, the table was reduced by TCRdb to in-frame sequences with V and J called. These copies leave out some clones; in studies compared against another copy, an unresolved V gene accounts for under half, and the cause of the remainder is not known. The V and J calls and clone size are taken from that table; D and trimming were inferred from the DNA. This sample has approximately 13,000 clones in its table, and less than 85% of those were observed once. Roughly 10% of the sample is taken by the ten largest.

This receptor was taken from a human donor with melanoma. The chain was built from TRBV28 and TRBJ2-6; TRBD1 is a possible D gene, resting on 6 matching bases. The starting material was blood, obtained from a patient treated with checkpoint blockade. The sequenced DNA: TGTGCCAGCACAGGGGCCGGGGCCAACGTCCTGACTTTC. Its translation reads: CASTGAGANVLTF.